The rows below give T cell receptor beta chains drawn from one sample of a study of T-cell memory formation after mild COVID-19. TCRdb re-called the 5' RACE reads through MiXCR, storing one row per CDR3 protein. Among 110,000 to 150,000 distinct CDR3 sequences listed, 14% were seen once. Material for sequencing was PBMCs or a T cell subset sorted from them (not recorded which). These receptors originate from an adult woman who had mild COVID-19 (a few samples of this study predate the infection). Cell type and time point are not known. Each CDR3 is given without its conserved first and last residue.

J: TRBJ2-1; V: TRBV5-1; CDR3: ASSLGVYNEQF
J: TRBJ2-3; V: TRBV27; CDR3: ASMDYSTDTQY
J: TRBJ1-1; V: TRBV25-1; CDR3: ASSERQGGPTEAF
J: TRBJ1-4; V: TRBV3-1; CDR3: ASSQDLQDKLF
J: TRBJ2-7; V: TRBV25-1; CDR3: ASSHAGQGVNYEQY
J: TRBJ2-1; V: TRBV3-1; CDR3: ASSQEAGAGSYNEQF
J: TRBJ2-3; V: TRBV24-1; CDR3: ATSDKRGWTDTQY
J: TRBJ2-5; V: TRBV7-2; CDR3: ASSEWDSQETQY
J: TRBJ1-2; V: TRBV14; CDR3: ASSPTGFYGYT
J: TRBJ1-1; V: TRBV9; CDR3: ASSAFDDTEAF
J: TRBJ2-7; V: TRBV2; CDR3: ASSESGYLQGAGYEQY
J: TRBJ2-3; V: TRBV7-6; CDR3: ASSSTDTQY
J: TRBJ1-2; V: TRBV11-2; CDR3: ASSLEGTDYGYT
J: TRBJ1-2; V: TRBV2; CDR3: ASSERQGDGYT
J: TRBJ2-2; V: TRBV12-3/TRBV12-4; CDR3: ASSLLGQNTGELF
J: TRBJ1-1; V: TRBV6-2/TRBV6-3; CDR3: ASSYVGTVLTEAF
J: TRBJ2-3; V: TRBV5-1; CDR3: ASSRYRTSKETQY
J: TRBJ1-2; V: TRBV5-1; CDR3: ASSSNGYGYT
J: TRBJ2-1; V: TRBV5-5; CDR3: ASSLSGGHSNEQF
J: TRBJ1-2; V: TRBV13; CDR3: ASSKPQDNYGYT
J: TRBJ2-3; V: TRBV5-5; CDR3: ASSVRQGISTDTQY
J: TRBJ2-5; V: TRBV24-1; CDR3: ATRGTAMGETQY
J: TRBJ1-5; V: TRBV30; CDR3: AWSPGIRGQPQH
J: TRBJ2-7; V: TRBV3-1; CDR3: ASSHATSGVTYEQY
J: TRBJ1-1; V: TRBV7-9; CDR3: ASSTTGQTEAF
J: TRBJ2-7; V: TRBV9; CDR3: ASSAEDTSSYEQY
J: TRBJ2-7; V: TRBV9; CDR3: ASSVDSGGPYEQY
J: TRBJ2-3; V: TRBV30; CDR3: AWTGDTDTQY
J: TRBJ1-2; V: TRBV7-6; CDR3: ASSSFVGANYGYT
J: TRBJ2-3; V: TRBV4-2; CDR3: ASSQAWRTSTDTQY
J: TRBJ2-3; V: TRBV9; CDR3: ASSVDGSGTFTDTQY
J: TRBJ1-1; V: TRBV5-1; CDR3: ASSLSPGGGNTEAF
J: TRBJ2-1; V: TRBV5-1; CDR3: ASSLAAVEQF
J: TRBJ2-1; V: TRBV27; CDR3: ASSPSGGALYNEQF
J: TRBJ2-7; V: TRBV4-1; CDR3: ASSQGTPSSYEQY
J: TRBJ2-7; V: TRBV18; CDR3: ASSGLAGFYEQY
J: TRBJ2-2; V: TRBV29-1; CDR3: SVDTGGVPTGELF
J: TRBJ1-1; V: TRBV9; CDR3: ASSVGAGFMNTEAF
J: TRBJ2-3; V: TRBV12-3/TRBV12-4; CDR3: ASRSFAGQNTDTQY
J: TRBJ1-1; V: TRBV10-3; CDR3: AISDPMGMNTEAF
J: TRBJ1-4; V: TRBV3-1; CDR3: ASSRTVNEKLF
J: TRBJ2-1; V: TRBV20-1; CDR3: SAQDTSSYNEQF
J: TRBJ2-7; V: TRBV7-9; CDR3: ASSPGTGILEQY
J: TRBJ2-1; V: TRBV7-3; CDR3: ASRSRGDATLNEQF
J: TRBJ2-7; V: TRBV4-1; CDR3: ASSQERTIYEQY
J: TRBJ2-1; V: TRBV29-1; CDR3: SVEFLSLSSYNEQF